This T cell receptor beta chain was sequenced during a study of identical twins. The donors were all healthy and Caucasian. A single record per CDR3 protein comes from TCRdb applying MiXCR to the 5' RACE reads. The table lists some 500,000 distinct CDR3 sequences, approximately 15% of them singletons, with 0.98% in the top ten. This CDR3 region has 14 residues. Many counts were recorded for this clonotype. What it binds is unknown. Compared with germline, one end of the junction differs, possibly owing to a read error. Broader study findings: Excess sharing between twins was weaker in beta out-of-frame sequences. Modelling underestimated the level of out-of-frame TCR alpha sharing observed in monozygotic twins.

Separately, the same data were catalogued under a study of yellow fever vaccine responses in identical twins.

The sequence derives from a woman under 30 in good health. The specimen sequenced was CD4+ T cells sorted from blood. The V and J genes are TRBV12-3 or TRBV12-4 and TRBJ2-2; TRBD1 or TRBD2 may be the D gene (6 bases each). CDR3 region: CASSLRGDTGELFF. DNA for the CDR3: TGCGCCAGCAGCCTAAGGGGGGACACCGGGGAGCTGTTTTTT.